The sequence of this TCR beta chain was determined in a study of blood T cells in healthy people across ages. A J-beta primer mix and a sample-barcoded 5' primer were used in a second PCR of about 7 to 12 cycles. A template-switch adaptor with 12 random nucleotides tagged each cDNA molecule. TCRdb reprocessed the 5' RACE reads with MiXCR, giving one entry per CDR3 protein. The data show approximately 1.5 million distinct CDR3 sequences, about 35% seen once. For this clonotype: What it binds is not known.

CDR3 length: 14 amino acids. Germline CDR1 reads SGDLS; CDR2 reads YYNGEE. V lost 4 bases, J lost 9 bases, and 19 bases lay in between. Study observations and caveats: Unsorted PBMCs blocked a conclusive comparison of naive and antigen-experienced cells.

The TCR comes from a woman between 25 and 40 years old in good health. The genes are TRBV9 and TRBJ2-5, with a tentative D call TRBD2 (5 bases). The sequenced sample consisted of blood. In DNA form, the CDR3 reads TGTGCCAGCAGCCCTAGTGCTAGTTCGGAGGCCCAGTACTTC. Its protein is CASSPSASSEAQYF. Full variable domain (missing parts from reference TRBV9 and TRBJ2-5): DSGVTQTPKHLITATGQRVTLRCSPRSGDLSVYWYQQSLDQGLQFLIQYYNGEERAKGNILERFSAQQFPDLHSELNLSSLELGDSALYFCASSPSASSEAQYFGPGTRLLVL.